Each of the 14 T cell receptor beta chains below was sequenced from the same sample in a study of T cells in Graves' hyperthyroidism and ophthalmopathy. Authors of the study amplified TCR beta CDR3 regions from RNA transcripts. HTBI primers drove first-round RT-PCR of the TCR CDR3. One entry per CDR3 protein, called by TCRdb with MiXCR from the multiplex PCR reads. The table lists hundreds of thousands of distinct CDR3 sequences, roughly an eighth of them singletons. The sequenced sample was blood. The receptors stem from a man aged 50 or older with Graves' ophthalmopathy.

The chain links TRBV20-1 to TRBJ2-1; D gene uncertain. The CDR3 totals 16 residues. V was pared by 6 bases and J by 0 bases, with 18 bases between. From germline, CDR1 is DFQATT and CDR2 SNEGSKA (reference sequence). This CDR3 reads CSAPKFGGTSYNEQFF. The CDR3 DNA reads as TGCAGTGCCCCGAAGTTTGGCGGAACCTCCTACAATGAGCAGTTCTTC.

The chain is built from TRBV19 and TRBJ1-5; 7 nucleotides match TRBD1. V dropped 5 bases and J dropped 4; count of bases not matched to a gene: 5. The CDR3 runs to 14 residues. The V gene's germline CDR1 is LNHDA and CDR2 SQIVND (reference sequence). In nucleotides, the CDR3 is TGTGCCAGTAGTTGGGACAGTACAAATCAGCCCCAGCATTTT. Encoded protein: CASSWDSTNQPQHF.

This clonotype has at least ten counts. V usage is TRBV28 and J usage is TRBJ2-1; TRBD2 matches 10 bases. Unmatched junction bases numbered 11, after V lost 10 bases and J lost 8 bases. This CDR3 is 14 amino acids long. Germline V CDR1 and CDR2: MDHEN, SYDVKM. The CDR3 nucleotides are TGTGCCACCGGTAGCGGGAGGTCCTTCGATGAGCAGTTCTTC. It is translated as CATGSGRSFDEQFF.

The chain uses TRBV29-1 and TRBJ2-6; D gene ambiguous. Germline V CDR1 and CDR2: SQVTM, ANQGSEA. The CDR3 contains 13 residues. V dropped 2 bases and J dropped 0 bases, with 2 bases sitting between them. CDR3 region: CSVELSGANVLTF. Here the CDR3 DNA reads TGCAGCGTTGAACTCTCTGGGGCCAACGTCCTGACTTTC.

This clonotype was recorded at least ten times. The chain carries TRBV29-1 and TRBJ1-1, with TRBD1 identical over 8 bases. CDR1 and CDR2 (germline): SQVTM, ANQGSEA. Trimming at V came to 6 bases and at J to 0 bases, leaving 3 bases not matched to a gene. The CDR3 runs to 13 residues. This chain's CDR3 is CSVDRGLNTEAFF. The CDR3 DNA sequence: TGCAGCGTAGACAGGGGTCTGAACACTGAAGCTTTCTTT. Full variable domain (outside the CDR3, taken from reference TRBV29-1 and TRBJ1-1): SAVISQKPSRDICQRGTSLTIQCQVDSQVTMMFWYRQQPGQSLTLIATANQGSEATYESGFVIDKFPISRPNLTFSTLTVSNMSPEDSSIYLCSVDRGLNTEAFFGQGTRLTVV.

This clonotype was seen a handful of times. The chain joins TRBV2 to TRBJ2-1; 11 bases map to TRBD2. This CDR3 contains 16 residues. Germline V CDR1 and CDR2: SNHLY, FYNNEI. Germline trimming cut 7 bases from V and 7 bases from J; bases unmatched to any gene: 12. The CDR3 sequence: CASTKLRLAGMNEQFF. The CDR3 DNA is TGTGCCAGCACAAAACTGAGACTAGCGGGAATGAATGAGCAGTTCTTC. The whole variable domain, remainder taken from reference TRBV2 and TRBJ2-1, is EPEVTQTPSHQVTQMGQEVILRCVPISNHLYFYWYRQILGQKVEFLVSFYNNEISEKSEIFDDQFSVERPDGSNFTLKIRSTKLEDSAMYFCASTKLRLAGMNEQFFGPGTRLTVL.

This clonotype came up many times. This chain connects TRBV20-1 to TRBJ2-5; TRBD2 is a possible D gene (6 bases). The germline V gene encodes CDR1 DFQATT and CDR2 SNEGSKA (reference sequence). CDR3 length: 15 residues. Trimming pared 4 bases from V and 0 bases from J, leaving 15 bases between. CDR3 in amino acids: CSATGGTANQETQYF. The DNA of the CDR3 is TGCAGTGCTACTGGCGGGACCGCTAACCAAGAGACCCAGTACTTC.

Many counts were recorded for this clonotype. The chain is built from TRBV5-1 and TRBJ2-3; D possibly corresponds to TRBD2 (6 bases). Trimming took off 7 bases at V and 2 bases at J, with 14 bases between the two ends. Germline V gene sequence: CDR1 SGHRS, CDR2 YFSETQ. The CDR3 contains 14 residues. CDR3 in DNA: TGCGCCAGCTCCGTAGCGGACCCCACAGATACGCAGTATTTT. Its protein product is CASSVADPTDTQYF.

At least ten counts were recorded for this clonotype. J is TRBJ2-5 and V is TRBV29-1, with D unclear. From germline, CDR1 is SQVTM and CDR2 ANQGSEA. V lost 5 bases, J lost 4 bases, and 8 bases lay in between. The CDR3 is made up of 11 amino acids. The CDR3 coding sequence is TGCAGCGTTTTCAAAGGAGAGACCCAGTACTTC. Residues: CSVFKGETQYF.

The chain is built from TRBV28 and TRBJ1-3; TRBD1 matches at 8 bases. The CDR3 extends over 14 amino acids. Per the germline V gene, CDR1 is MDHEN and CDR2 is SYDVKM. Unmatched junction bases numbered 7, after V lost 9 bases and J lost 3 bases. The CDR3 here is CASRDRSYGNTIYF. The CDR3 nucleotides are TGTGCCAGTCGGGACAGGTCGTATGGAAACACCATATATTTT.

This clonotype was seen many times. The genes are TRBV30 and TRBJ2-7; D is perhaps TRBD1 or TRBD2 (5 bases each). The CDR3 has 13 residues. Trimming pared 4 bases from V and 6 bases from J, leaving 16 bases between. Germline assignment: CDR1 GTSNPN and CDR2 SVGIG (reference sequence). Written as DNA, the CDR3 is TGTGCCTGGACTAAGACCGGTGGGGGCGAGCAGTACTTC. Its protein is CAWTKTGGGEQYF.

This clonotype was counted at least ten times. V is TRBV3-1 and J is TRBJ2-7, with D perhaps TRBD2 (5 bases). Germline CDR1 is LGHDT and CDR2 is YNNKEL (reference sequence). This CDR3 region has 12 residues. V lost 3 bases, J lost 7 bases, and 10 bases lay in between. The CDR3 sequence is CASSHDPGEQYF. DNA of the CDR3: TGTGCCAGCAGCCATGACCCGGGGGAGCAGTACTTC.

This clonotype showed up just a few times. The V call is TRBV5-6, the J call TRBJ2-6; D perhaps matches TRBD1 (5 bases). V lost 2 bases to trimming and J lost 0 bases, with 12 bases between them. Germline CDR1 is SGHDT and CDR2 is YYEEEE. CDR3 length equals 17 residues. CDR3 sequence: CASSLQQVNSGANVLTF. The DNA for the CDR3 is TGTGCCAGCAGCTTACAACAGGTTAACTCTGGGGCCAACGTCCTGACTTTC.

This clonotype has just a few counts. CDR3 sequence reads: CSPRSGETQYF. DNA of the CDR3: TGCAGCCCCCGGTCTGGAGAGACCCAGTACTTC. This chain joins TRBV29-1 and TRBJ2-5; D is ambiguous. The CDR3 runs 11 residues. Germline lookup yields CDR1 SQVTM and CDR2 ANQGSEA. V was trimmed by 8 bases and J by 4 bases, leaving 11 bases between them.